This T cell receptor beta chain was observed in a study of T cell responses to AZD1222 COVID-19 vaccine. Study results and caveats: AZD1222 recipients seropositive at baseline numbered only five to seven. Unmutated regions of variants are reportedly targeted by nearly half of spike-specific TCRs.

The CDR3 totals 12 residues. V was pared by 4 bases and J by 8 bases, with 12 bases between. Germline V CDR1 and CDR2: SQVTM, ANQGSEA. Turning to this clone: Its target is not known.

TCRdb keeps only in-frame clones here, not all; method: immunoSEQ multiplex PCR. Seen here are some 180,000 clones, just under 90% observed once, and the top ten hold 5% to 7%. The chain is built from TRBV29-1 and TRBJ1-3, with D uncertain. The TCR sequence derives from an adult in good health. The source material was peripheral blood, sampled on day 0 of AZD1222 vaccination. CDR3 protein: CSVGSTGDTIYF. In DNA, the CDR3 is TGCAGCGTTGGTTCGACTGGCGACACCATATATTTT.